This T cell receptor (beta chain) was recorded in a study of somatic mutations in cytotoxic T cells in rheumatoid arthritis. Unmatched junction bases numbered 11, after V lost 3 bases and J lost 4 bases. Germline-derived CDR1 and CDR2 are SNHLY and FYNNEI. The CDR3 loop spans 17 amino acids. Regarding the study as a whole: In about an eighth of the roughly 60 patients, the largest CD8+ clone exceeded 20% of CD8+ cells. CD8+ T-cell clonality did not differ significantly between rheumatoid arthritis patients and age-matched healthy controls.

Here immunoSEQ multiplex PCR was the method, and the copy in TCRdb shows in-frame clones only, minus some. The repertoire includes 5,500 to 8,500 clones, roughly four fifths of them detected once, and about 40% sits in the top ten. This clone was seen a single time. Its specificity is not known. The sample comprised CD8+ T cells sorted from blood. The chain links TRBV2 to TRBJ2-5; 10 bases are a match to TRBD2. The receptor's source is a woman aged 60 to 75 in good health. In DNA, the CDR3 is TGTGCCAGCAGTGATTCTAGCGGGAGTGAGTGGGGAGAGACCCAGTACTTC. Protein: CASSDSSGSEWGETQYF.